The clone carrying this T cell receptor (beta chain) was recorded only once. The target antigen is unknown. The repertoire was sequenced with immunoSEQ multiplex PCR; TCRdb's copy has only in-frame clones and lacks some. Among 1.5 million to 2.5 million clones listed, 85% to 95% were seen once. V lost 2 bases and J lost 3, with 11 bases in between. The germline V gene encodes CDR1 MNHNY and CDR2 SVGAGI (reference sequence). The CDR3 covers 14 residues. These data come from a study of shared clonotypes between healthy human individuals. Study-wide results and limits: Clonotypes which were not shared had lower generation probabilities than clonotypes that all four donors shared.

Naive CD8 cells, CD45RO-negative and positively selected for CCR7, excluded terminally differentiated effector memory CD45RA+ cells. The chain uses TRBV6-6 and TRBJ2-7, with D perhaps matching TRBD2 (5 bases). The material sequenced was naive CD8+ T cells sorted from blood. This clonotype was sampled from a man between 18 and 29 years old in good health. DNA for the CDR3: TGTGCCAGCAGTTACGACGGTGCGGGCTACGAGCAGTACTTC. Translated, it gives CASSYDGAGYEQYF.